One and the same sample provided the 4 T cell receptor beta chains below, sequenced in a study of blood T cell repertoires in COVID-19. Sequencing used immunoSEQ multiplex PCR; TCRdb keeps in-frame clones, though not all of them. The sample has around 260,000 clones; more than 75% are singletons. Specimen: peripheral blood. These TCRs come from a woman in her 40s who had recovered from COVID-19.

This clone has only one observation. The CDR3 bases are TGTGCCAGCAGCCGGGAAGGCAATCAGCCCCAGCATTTT. Its translation: CASSREGNQPQHF. This chain joins TRBV6-5 and TRBJ1-5; D unresolved. V lost 6 bases, J lost 2 bases, and 8 bases lay in between. This CDR3 region has 13 residues. Germline CDR1 and CDR2: MNHEY and SVGAGI.

This chain uses TRBV5-1 with TRBJ1-1; D remains ambiguous. CDR1 and CDR2 (germline): SGHRS, YFSETQ. Trimming pared 0 bases from V and 5 bases from J, leaving 11 bases between. The CDR3 covers 14 residues. This chain's CDR3 is CASSLAVDLTEAFF. CDR3 sequence (DNA): TGCGCCAGCAGCTTGGCGGTGGACTTGACTGAAGCTTTCTTT.

This chain links TRBV27 with TRBJ1-1; D is ambiguous. The CDR3 totals 14 residues. Germline V gives CDR1 MNHEY, CDR2 SMNVEV (reference sequence). Trimming removed 5 bases from V and 0 bases from J, with 10 bases in between. The CDR3 protein is CASSMRLMNTEAFF. The CDR3 DNA reads as TGTGCCAGCAGTATGCGCTTGATGAACACTGAAGCTTTCTTT.

This chain connects TRBV9 to TRBJ2-3; D is possibly TRBD1 (5 bases). Per the germline V gene, CDR1 is SGDLS and CDR2 is YYNGEE. The CDR3 runs to 16 residues. Trimming took off 5 bases at V and 2 bases at J, with 18 bases between the two ends. The CDR3 DNA is TGTGCCAGCAGGGAAGGAGACAGTCGTTACACAGATACGCAGTATTTT. Protein: CASREGDSRYTDTQYF. The full variable domain, with the rest looked up from reference TRBV9 and TRBJ2-3, is DSGVTQTPKHLITATGQRVTLRCSPRSGDLSVYWYQQSLDQGLQFLIQYYNGEERAKGNILERFSAQQFPDLHSELNLSSLELGDSALYFCASREGDSRYTDTQYFGPGTRLTVL.